This is a list of T cell receptor beta chains from one sample in a study of blood T cell repertoires in COVID-19. The data were produced by immunoSEQ multiplex PCR, yet TCRdb's version contains in-frame clones alone and is incomplete. The data show 13,000 to 15,000 clones, about four fifths seen once. The sequencing sample was made of peripheral blood. The receptor set was obtained from a man in his fifties with active COVID-19. CDR3s include the opening cysteine and the closing phenylalanine or tryptophan. D genes are given only for firm matches. Clone size is not always given. Where it is, it says once, few, many or a class for expanded clones.

J gene,CDR3 length,clone size,D gene,V gene,CDR3 protein,CDR3 DNA
TRBJ2-3,15,once,TRBD2,TRBV7-3,CASSLGAGLADTQYF,TGTGCCAGCAGCCTCGGAGCTGGACTAGCAGATACGCAGTATTTT
TRBJ1-1,14,once,.,TRBV5-6,CASSHGAGETEAFF,TGTGCCAGCAGTCATGGGGCGGGGGAAACTGAAGCTTTCTTT
TRBJ2-4,18,.,.,TRBV21-1,CASSKQGTSVRIGNIQYF,TGTGCCAGCAGCAAACAAGGGACTAGCGTGCGGATCGGAAACATTCAGTACTTC
TRBJ2-7,12,.,TRBD2,TRBV19,CASSTGGGLKYF,TGTGCCAGTAGTACCGGGGGGGGACTCAAGTACTTC
TRBJ2-1,14,once,.,TRBV3-1/TRBV3-2,CASSQATASGEQFF,TGTGCCAGCAGCCAAGCGACTGCCTCGGGTGAGCAGTTCTTC
TRBJ2-5,12,.,TRBD1,TRBV6-5,CASRTGLETQYF,TGTGCCAGCAGGACAGGGTTGGAGACCCAGTACTTC
TRBJ1-5,15,.,.,TRBV27,CASSRWTEPNQPQHF,TGTGCCAGCAGTCGATGGACAGAACCCAATCAGCCCCAGCATTTT
TRBJ2-3,13,.,.,TRBV7-3,CASSVNRADTQYF,TGTGCCAGCAGCGTCAACAGGGCAGATACGCAGTATTTT
TRBJ2-3,14,.,.,TRBV30,CAWTLAGGRDTQYF,TGTGCCTGGACATTAGCAGGAGGTAGAGATACGCAGTATTTT
TRBJ2-7,14,.,.,TRBV15,CATSRTGTSYEQYF,TGTGCCACCAGCAGGACAGGGACTTCCTACGAGCAGTACTTC
TRBJ2-3,21,.,TRBD2,TRBV3-1/TRBV3-2,CASSYSSWTSGRAVALDTQYF,TGTGCCAGCAGCTATTCATCGTGGACTAGCGGGAGGGCCGTTGCGTTGGATACGCAGTATTTT
TRBJ2-1,14,.,TRBD1,TRBV5-4,CASSAIGTGDEQFF,TGTGCCAGCAGCGCCATCGGGACAGGGGATGAGCAGTTCTTC
TRBJ2-3,14,.,.,TRBV5-4,CASSLEQGLDTQYF,TGTGCCAGCAGCTTGGAACAGGGTTTGGATACGCAGTATTTT
TRBJ2-3,13,few,.,TRBV15,CATSGLLTDTQYF,TGTGCCACCAGCGGACTTTTGACAGATACGCAGTATTTT
TRBJ2-1,14,.,TRBD2,TRBV28,CASSLSSSGREQFF,TGTGCCAGCAGTTTATCTTCTAGCGGGAGGGAACAGTTCTTC
TRBJ2-7,19,.,TRBD2,TRBV14,CASSQGVGGTSGRWFEQYF,TGTGCCAGCAGCCAAGGCGTTGGGGGGACTAGCGGCCGTTGGTTTGAGCAGTACTTC
TRBJ2-7,17,.,TRBD2,TRBV15,CATSRDALAGGSYEQYF,TGTGCCACCAGCAGAGATGCACTAGCGGGAGGGAGTTACGAGCAGTACTTC
TRBJ2-7,14,.,TRBD1,TRBV14,CASSSGQGPYEQYF,TGTGCCAGCAGTTCCGGACAGGGGCCCTACGAGCAGTACTTC
TRBJ2-1,16,.,TRBD1,TRBV11-2,CASSLGSTGVDHEQFF,TGTGCCAGCAGCTTGGGCTCGACAGGGGTTGACCATGAGCAGTTCTTC
TRBJ2-5,17,medium-sized,TRBD1,TRBV28,CASTGLSDRAYQETQYF,TGTGCCAGCACCGGCTTATCGGACAGGGCGTACCAAGAGACCCAGTACTTC
TRBJ1-1,13,.,.,TRBV19,CASRRDLDTEAFF,TGTGCCAGTAGGAGGGATCTTGACACTGAAGCTTTCTTT
TRBJ2-7,15,.,.,TRBV6-5,CASRAGFQGLDEQYF,TGTGCCAGCAGGGCAGGGTTTCAGGGGTTGGACGAGCAGTACTTC
TRBJ2-1,17,.,TRBD2,TRBV4-1,CASSQASTTSGNGEQFF,TGCGCCAGCAGCCAAGCATCGACTACTAGCGGGAATGGTGAGCAGTTCTTC
TRBJ2-3,16,.,TRBD2,TRBV15,CATSRGLAGSTDTQYF,TGTGCCACCAGCAGAGGTCTAGCGGGGAGCACAGATACGCAGTATTTT
TRBJ1-3,14,.,.,TRBV29-1,CSVNLPSSGNTIYF,TGCAGCGTTAATCTACCCTCCTCTGGAAACACCATATATTTT
TRBJ2-7,17,.,TRBD1,TRBV13,CASSNQMGTGEYYEQYF,TGTGCCAGCAGCAACCAAATGGGGACAGGGGAGTACTACGAGCAGTACTTC
TRBJ2-7,12,few,.,TRBV25-1,CASSHGPSEQYF,TGTGCCAGCAGCCACGGCCCTAGCGAGCAGTACTTC
TRBJ2-7,15,.,TRBD1,TRBV4-2,CASSHGTGLSYEQYF,TGTGCCAGCAGCCACGGGACAGGGTTATCCTACGAGCAGTACTTC
TRBJ2-7,13,.,.,TRBV27,CASSFGVIGEQYF,TGTGCCAGCAGTTTCGGGGTAATAGGCGAGCAGTACTTC
TRBJ2-2,21,.,.,TRBV21-1,CASSKVGWMRPGLAPTGELFF,TGTGCCAGCAGCAAAGTCGGTTGGATGCGACCGGGACTAGCGCCCACCGGGGAGCTGTTTTTT
TRBJ2-7,14,.,.,TRBV27,CASSLFRSSYEQYF,TGTGCCAGCAGTTTGTTCCGGAGCTCCTACGAGCAGTACTTC
TRBJ1-3,17,few,.,TRBV7-6,CASSPSTGRLSGNTIYF,TGTGCCAGCAGCCCCAGCACAGGTCGGCTCTCTGGAAACACCATATATTTT
TRBJ2-1,16,.,TRBD2,TRBV14,CASSTDSGPSYNEQFF,TGTGCCAGCAGCACCGATAGCGGGCCCTCCTACAATGAGCAGTTCTTC
TRBJ2-1,10,.,TRBD2,TRBV20-1,CSARGDEQFF,TGCAGTGCCCGGGGGGATGAGCAGTTCTTC
TRBJ2-2,15,few,.,TRBV19,CASSIVGGTPGELFF,TGTGCCAGTAGTATAGTAGGGGGTACTCCCGGGGAGCTGTTTTTT
TRBJ2-5,14,.,.,TRBV7-8,CASSLVRAQETQYF,TGTGCCAGCAGCTTAGTGAGGGCCCAAGAGACCCAGTACTTC
TRBJ2-3,15,few,TRBD2,TRBV29-1,CSATGLAGVKDTQYF,TGCAGCGCCACGGGACTAGCGGGAGTGAAAGATACGCAGTATTTT
TRBJ2-3,16,.,TRBD2,TRBV11-2,CASSLTSGRWQDTQYF,TGTGCCAGCAGCTTGACTAGCGGGAGGTGGCAGGATACGCAGTATTTT
TRBJ2-7,16,.,TRBD2,TRBV15,CATSRGVGLAGDEQYF,TGTGCCACCAGCAGAGGGGTCGGGCTAGCGGGGGACGAGCAGTACTTC